The rows below give T cell receptor beta chains drawn from one sample of a study of shared clonotypes between healthy human individuals. Profiled with immunoSEQ multiplex PCR; TCRdb holds only in-frame clones, not every one. Here the sample spans over a million clones, roughly 96% being singletons. Sequenced material: naive CD4+ T cells sorted from blood. These receptors all stem from a man in his thirties or forties in good health. Both conserved end residues are part of each CDR3. Each record gives: J gene, V gene, D gene, clone size, CDR3 DNA, CDR3 protein. A D gene is named only where the DNA matches it firmly. Some rows mark clone size as missing; the rest say once, few, many or name a class of expanded clone.

j_call: TRBJ1-2; v_call: TRBV4-1; d_call: NA; clone_size: NA; cdr3_nt: TGCGCCAGCAGCCAAGACCCGGGGCATGGTGGCTACACCTTC; cdr3_aa: CASSQDPGHGGYTF
j_call: TRBJ2-5; v_call: TRBV19; d_call: NA; clone_size: NA; cdr3_nt: TGTGCCAGTAGTATAGGGGGTAGTGGAGAAGAGACCCAGTACTTC; cdr3_aa: CASSIGGSGEETQYF
j_call: TRBJ2-5; v_call: TRBV6-6; d_call: NA; clone_size: NA; cdr3_nt: TGTGCCAGCCAAGCCGGCGGGGCCGTCAGGGAGACCCAGTACTTC; cdr3_aa: CASQAGGAVRETQYF
j_call: TRBJ2-5; v_call: TRBV5-1; d_call: NA; clone_size: few; cdr3_nt: TGCGCCAGCAGAGGGGGAACGGGGGTGGAGACCCAGTACTTC; cdr3_aa: CASRGGTGVETQYF
j_call: TRBJ2-7; v_call: TRBV10-3; d_call: TRBD2; clone_size: NA; cdr3_nt: TGTGCCATCAGGAGCGGGAGTCTCTCCTACGAGCAGTACTTC; cdr3_aa: CAIRSGSLSYEQYF
j_call: TRBJ2-2; v_call: TRBV25-1; d_call: NA; clone_size: NA; cdr3_nt: TGTGCCAGCAGTGAATTCCTTGGGAACACCGGGGAGCTGTTTTTT; cdr3_aa: CASSEFLGNTGELFF
j_call: TRBJ1-2; v_call: TRBV21-1; d_call: NA; clone_size: NA; cdr3_nt: TGTGCCAGCAGCCACTGCAAAGTAGGGTATGGCTACACCTTC; cdr3_aa: CASSHCKVGYGYTF
j_call: TRBJ2-1; v_call: TRBV4-1; d_call: NA; clone_size: NA; cdr3_nt: TGCGCCAGCAGTAAAGGGAATGAGCAGTTCTTC; cdr3_aa: CASSKGNEQFF
j_call: TRBJ2-7; v_call: TRBV11-2; d_call: TRBD2; clone_size: NA; cdr3_nt: TGTGCCAGCAGCTTAGGGTCCGGGACTACTTACGAGCAGTACTTC; cdr3_aa: CASSLGSGTTYEQYF
j_call: TRBJ2-7; v_call: TRBV11-2; d_call: TRBD2; clone_size: NA; cdr3_nt: TGTGCCAGCAGCTCCGCTAGCGGGAGGGCACGGGAGCAGTACTTC; cdr3_aa: CASSSASGRAREQYF
j_call: TRBJ2-1; v_call: TRBV12-5; d_call: NA; clone_size: NA; cdr3_nt: TGTGCTAGTGGTTTTGGCCTCGGGCCAGGGTCCTACAATGAGCAGTTCTTC; cdr3_aa: CASGFGLGPGSYNEQFF
j_call: TRBJ2-1; v_call: TRBV18; d_call: NA; clone_size: NA; cdr3_nt: TGTGCCAGCTCACCCTCACCGGGATTCTACAATGAGCAGTTCTTC; cdr3_aa: CASSPSPGFYNEQFF
j_call: TRBJ2-7; v_call: TRBV4-3; d_call: TRBD1; clone_size: NA; cdr3_nt: TGCGCCAGCAGCCGCCGCGACAGGGGTACCTACGAGCAGTACTTC; cdr3_aa: CASSRRDRGTYEQYF
j_call: TRBJ1-2; v_call: TRBV18; d_call: NA; clone_size: NA; cdr3_nt: TGTGCCAGCTCACCCAGGACGGATTCGAACTATGGCTACACCTTC; cdr3_aa: CASSPRTDSNYGYTF
j_call: TRBJ2-2; v_call: TRBV4-2; d_call: NA; clone_size: NA; cdr3_nt: TGTGCCAGCAGCCAAGATTTACAGCTAGCGAACACCGGGGAGCTGTTTTTT; cdr3_aa: CASSQDLQLANTGELFF
j_call: TRBJ2-7; v_call: TRBV29-1; d_call: TRBD1; clone_size: once; cdr3_nt: TGCAGCGTAGAACTATATCCCGGGACAGCCGACGAGCAGTACTTC; cdr3_aa: CSVELYPGTADEQYF
j_call: TRBJ2-2; v_call: TRBV28; d_call: NA; clone_size: NA; cdr3_nt: TGTGCCAGCAGTTTACTCGGGGACGGGGAGCTGTTTTTT; cdr3_aa: CASSLLGDGELFF
j_call: TRBJ1-5; v_call: TRBV19; d_call: NA; clone_size: NA; cdr3_nt: TGTGCCAGTAGCTACCGAGAGGGCAGCGGCAATCAGCCCCAGCATTTT; cdr3_aa: CASSYREGSGNQPQHF
j_call: TRBJ1-4; v_call: TRBV7-9; d_call: NA; clone_size: once; cdr3_nt: TGTGCCAGCAGCTTCCCGGGACGGGGGAAACTGTTTTTT; cdr3_aa: CASSFPGRGKLFF
j_call: TRBJ2-7; v_call: TRBV7-9; d_call: NA; clone_size: NA; cdr3_nt: TGTGCCAGCAGCCCCACAAGGGTCAGGCGCAGGACCACATCCTACGAGCAGTACTTC; cdr3_aa: CASSPTRVRRRTTSYEQYF
j_call: TRBJ1-2; v_call: TRBV5-1; d_call: TRBD1; clone_size: NA; cdr3_nt: TGCGCCAGCAGCTTGGCCAATTCCGGGACAGGGAATGGCTACACCTTC; cdr3_aa: CASSLANSGTGNGYTF
j_call: TRBJ2-1; v_call: TRBV27; d_call: TRBD2; clone_size: NA; cdr3_nt: TGTGCCAGCAGAACTAGCGGGAGCTTCTCCTACAATGAGCAGTTCTTC; cdr3_aa: CASRTSGSFSYNEQFF
j_call: TRBJ2-2; v_call: TRBV18; d_call: NA; clone_size: NA; cdr3_nt: TGTGCCAGCTCATCTTCCGGGACAACAAACACCGGGGAGCTGTTTTTT; cdr3_aa: CASSSSGTTNTGELFF
j_call: TRBJ1-5; v_call: TRBV27; d_call: NA; clone_size: few; cdr3_nt: TGTGCCAGCGGACGACAGGGCAATCAGCCCCAGCATTTT; cdr3_aa: CASGRQGNQPQHF
j_call: TRBJ2-7; v_call: TRBV2; d_call: NA; clone_size: once; cdr3_nt: TGTGCCAGCAGTGAAGTCAGGGTGGCCTACGAGCAGTACTTC; cdr3_aa: CASSEVRVAYEQYF
j_call: TRBJ2-7; v_call: TRBV5-1; d_call: NA; clone_size: NA; cdr3_nt: TGCGCCAGCAGCTTGGACAGGATGTACTACGAGCAGTACTTC; cdr3_aa: CASSLDRMYYEQYF
j_call: TRBJ2-7; v_call: TRBV7-6; d_call: TRBD1; clone_size: few; cdr3_nt: TGTGCCAGCAGCGGACAGGGCCCCTTGGAGCAGTACTTC; cdr3_aa: CASSGQGPLEQYF
j_call: TRBJ2-5; v_call: TRBV5-6; d_call: NA; clone_size: NA; cdr3_nt: TGTGCCAGCAGCCCGGGACTTATGGAGACCCAGTACTTC; cdr3_aa: CASSPGLMETQYF
j_call: TRBJ1-3; v_call: TRBV13; d_call: TRBD1; clone_size: NA; cdr3_nt: TGTGCCAGCAGTCTCACAGGGGGATCTGGGAACACCATATATTTT; cdr3_aa: CASSLTGGSGNTIYF
j_call: TRBJ1-1; v_call: TRBV7-3; d_call: TRBD1; clone_size: NA; cdr3_nt: TGTGCCAGCAGCCAGGGACAGGGAAACACTGAAGCTTTCTTT; cdr3_aa: CASSQGQGNTEAFF
j_call: TRBJ1-3; v_call: TRBV2; d_call: NA; clone_size: NA; cdr3_nt: TGTGCCAGCACCTATACCGGAAACACCATATATTTT; cdr3_aa: CASTYTGNTIYF
j_call: TRBJ2-7; v_call: TRBV30; d_call: TRBD2; clone_size: NA; cdr3_nt: TGTGCCTGGTCGCGGGGGGTCACCTACGAGCAGTACTTC; cdr3_aa: CAWSRGVTYEQYF
j_call: TRBJ2-5; v_call: TRBV2; d_call: TRBD1; clone_size: NA; cdr3_nt: TGTGCCACGAATGGGGACAGGGTGGAGACCCAGTACTTC; cdr3_aa: CATNGDRVETQYF
j_call: TRBJ1-2; v_call: TRBV11-2; d_call: NA; clone_size: NA; cdr3_nt: TGTGCCAGCAGCCTCGAGGCAGCTGGCTACACCTTC; cdr3_aa: CASSLEAAGYTF
j_call: TRBJ2-3; v_call: TRBV5-1; d_call: NA; clone_size: NA; cdr3_nt: TGCGCCAGCAGCTTGGGGCCCCCGGGCCAGGCAGATACGCAGTATTTT; cdr3_aa: CASSLGPPGQADTQYF
j_call: TRBJ2-2; v_call: TRBV12-5; d_call: TRBD2; clone_size: NA; cdr3_nt: TGTGCTAGTGGTTTGGTTGGCGGGCGTCACGGGGGGTTGAACACCGGGGAGCTGTTTTTT; cdr3_aa: CASGLVGGRHGGLNTGELFF
j_call: TRBJ2-2; v_call: TRBV15; d_call: NA; clone_size: NA; cdr3_nt: TGTGCCACCAGCAAAGTCCCTACGGAGACAGGGAACACCGGGGAGCTGTTTTTT; cdr3_aa: CATSKVPTETGNTGELFF
j_call: TRBJ1-5; v_call: TRBV25-1; d_call: NA; clone_size: NA; cdr3_nt: TGTGCCAGCAGCGAACAGGGATCGCGCAATCAGCCCCAGCATTTT; cdr3_aa: CASSEQGSRNQPQHF
j_call: TRBJ2-1; v_call: TRBV6-5; d_call: TRBD2; clone_size: NA; cdr3_nt: TGTGCCAGCAGTTCCACTAGCGGGGGGGGACGGGCTGAGCAGTTCTTC; cdr3_aa: CASSSTSGGGRAEQFF
j_call: TRBJ2-6; v_call: TRBV5-1; d_call: NA; clone_size: NA; cdr3_nt: TGCGCCAGCAGCTCCAATGTCAGGTCTGGGGCCAACGTCCTGACTTTC; cdr3_aa: CASSSNVRSGANVLTF
j_call: TRBJ1-1; v_call: TRBV6-1; d_call: NA; clone_size: NA; cdr3_nt: TGTGCCAGCAGTGAAGAAGGCCCTCATGGAGCCCGGCGATCCCAAAACACTGAAGCTTTCTTT; cdr3_aa: CASSEEGPHGARRSQNTEAFF